Listed below are T cell receptor beta chains from one sample, sequenced in a study of T cells in Graves' hyperthyroidism and ophthalmopathy. TCRdb re-derived calls from the multiplex PCR reads in MiXCR, one entry per CDR3 protein. In the table there are around 380,000 distinct CDR3 sequences, about 14% of which are singletons. Sample: blood. These receptors all come from a man in his thirties or forties with Graves' hyperthyroidism that later progressed to Graves' ophthalmopathy. Each CDR3 is given with its conserved first and last residue. D genes are given only for firm matches. For some rows the clone size is stated as once, few or many, or as a class when expanded; others skip it.

cdr3_nt cdr3_aa d_call j_call v_call clone_size
TGTGCCAGCAGCTTAGATACAGCTAGCGGGCCCGGTGAGCAGTTCTTC CASSLDTASGPGEQFF TRBD2 TRBJ2-1 TRBV11-2 many
TGTGCCAGCAGCTTGGGGACACCAACCTATGGCTACACCTTC CASSLGTPTYGYTF NA TRBJ1-2 TRBV5-6 few
TGTGCCAGCAGCCAAGGATCAGGGGGTATAGGCCAGCCCCAGCATTTT CASSQGSGGIGQPQHF TRBD1 TRBJ1-5 TRBV3-1 few
TGTGCCAGCAGCCTTACAGGCAACGAGCAGTACTTC CASSLTGNEQYF NA TRBJ2-7 TRBV6-1 many
TGTGCCAGCAGCGGGACAGTGAACTATGGCTACACCTTC CASSGTVNYGYTF NA TRBJ1-2 TRBV9 few
TGTGCCAGCAGTTTGAGGCAGGCCTACGAGCAGTACTTC CASSLRQAYEQYF NA TRBJ2-7 TRBV28 many
TGTGCCACCAGTGACAGGGACAGTCAATATAGCAATCAGCCCCAGCATTTT CATSDRDSQYSNQPQHF TRBD1 TRBJ1-5 TRBV24-1 many
TGTGCCAGCAGCCCTAAGGGCAGAAACACCGGGGAGCTGTTTTTT CASSPKGRNTGELFF NA TRBJ2-2 TRBV11-2 many
TGTGCCAGCAGCCAACTTAACCCGGAGACTAGCCAAGAGACCCAGTACTTC CASSQLNPETSQETQYF NA TRBJ2-5 TRBV7-6 NA
TGTGCCAGCAGTAGGACAGTTAACTATGGCTACACCTTC CASSRTVNYGYTF NA TRBJ1-2 TRBV12-3/TRBV12-4 many
TGTGCCAGCAGCCGTGGGAGACAGACGAACACTGAAGCTTTCTTT CASSRGRQTNTEAFF NA TRBJ1-1 TRBV3-1 many
TGTGCCATCAGTGAAAACCAGGGGGAGAACTATGGCTACACCTTC CAISENQGENYGYTF TRBD1 TRBJ1-2 TRBV10-3 NA
TGTGCCAGCAGCCGAACGATTACTAGCACAGATACGCAGTATTTT CASSRTITSTDTQYF NA TRBJ2-3 TRBV6-1 NA
TGTGCCAGCGCCGAGGGCCAAATCACAGATACGCAGTATTTT CASAEGQITDTQYF NA TRBJ2-3 TRBV11-1 many
TGTGCCAGCAGCTTAACGGAGGGATTACCTTTTAATGGCTACACCTTC CASSLTEGLPFNGYTF NA TRBJ1-2 TRBV7-8 many
TGTGCCAGCCAACCCGGGACAGGGGTCTACGAGCAGTACTTC CASQPGTGVYEQYF TRBD1 TRBJ2-7 TRBV25-1 NA
TGTGCCAGCAGCCAAGATCAGGGAGAAAAACTGTTTTTT CASSQDQGEKLFF NA TRBJ1-4 TRBV3-1 many
TGCGCCAGCAGCTATCATGACAGGCGGGCCTACGAGCAGTACTTC CASSYHDRRAYEQYF NA TRBJ2-7 TRBV5-1 many
TGTGCCAGCAGCTCCGACAGGGGCGGGGAGCTGTTTTTT CASSSDRGGELFF TRBD1 TRBJ2-2 TRBV7-3 few
TGTGCCAGCAGTTCAGAGCGGGAGCGGAACGGGGAGCTGTTTTTT CASSSERERNGELFF TRBD2 TRBJ2-2 TRBV28 NA
TGTGCCAGTAACTCTATCCGGGACAGGGGTCGCACTGAAGCTTTCTTT CASNSIRDRGRTEAFF TRBD1 TRBJ1-1 TRBV19 many
TGTGCCAGCAGTCTCCGGGACAGTAATTCACCCCTCCACTTT CASSLRDSNSPLHF TRBD1 TRBJ1-6 TRBV27 NA
TGCGCCAGCAGCTTAGGGTTAGTAGAAGAGACCCAGTACTTC CASSLGLVEETQYF NA TRBJ2-5 TRBV5-1 few
TGCGCCAGCAGCTCGGTCAACATGAACACTGAAGCTTTCTTT CASSSVNMNTEAFF NA TRBJ1-1 TRBV5-1 many
TGTGCCAGTAGTATTACCCCCGGGACAGGGGCAGATGGCTACACCTTC CASSITPGTGADGYTF TRBD1 TRBJ1-2 TRBV19 NA